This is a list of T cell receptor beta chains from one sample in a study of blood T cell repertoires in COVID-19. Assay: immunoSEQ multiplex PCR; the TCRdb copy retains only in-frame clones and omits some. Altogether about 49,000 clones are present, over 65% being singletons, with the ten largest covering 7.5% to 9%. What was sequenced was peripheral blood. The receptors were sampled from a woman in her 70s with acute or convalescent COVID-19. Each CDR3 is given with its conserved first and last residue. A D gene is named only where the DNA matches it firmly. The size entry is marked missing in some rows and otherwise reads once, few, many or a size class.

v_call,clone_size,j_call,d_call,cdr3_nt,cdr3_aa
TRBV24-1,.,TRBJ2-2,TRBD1,TGTGCCACCAGTGATTCAGGGGGCGGCGGGGAGCTGTTTTTT,CATSDSGGGGELFF
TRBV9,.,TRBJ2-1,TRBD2,TGTGCCAGCAGCACCGAGGCGGGGGGGCCTTTCGCGGGTGAGCAGTTCTTC,CASSTEAGGPFAGEQFF
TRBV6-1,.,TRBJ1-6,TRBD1,TGTGCCAGCAGTGAATACCCCCCCCAGGGGGCGAATTCACCCCTCCACTTT,CASSEYPPQGANSPLHF
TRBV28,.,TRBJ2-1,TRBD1,TGTGCCAGCAGTTTAGTGCAGGGGGCTGGGAATGAGCAGTTCTTC,CASSLVQGAGNEQFF
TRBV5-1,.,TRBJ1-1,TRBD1,TGCGCCAGCAGCACGGGACAGGAGAACACTGAAGCTTTCTTT,CASSTGQENTEAFF
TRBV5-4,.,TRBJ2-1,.,TGTGCCAGCAGCCCCTGGGACTGGAGCTCCTACAATGAGCAGTTCTTC,CASSPWDWSSYNEQFF
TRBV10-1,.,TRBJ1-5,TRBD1,TGCGCCAGCAATAGGTCGAGACAGGGACTTTATAGCAATCAGCCCCAGCATTTT,CASNRSRQGLYSNQPQHF
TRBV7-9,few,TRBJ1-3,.,TGTGCCAGCAGCTCTCCGGGACTGACGGAACCCACCATATATTTT,CASSSPGLTEPTIYF
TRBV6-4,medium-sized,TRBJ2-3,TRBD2,TGTGCCAGCAGTGAGCGGGGGGGCACAGATACGCAGTATTTT,CASSERGGTDTQYF
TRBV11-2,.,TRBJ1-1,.,TGTGCCAGCAGCGACGGAAGGGGGTGGTTGGTGAACACTGAAGCTTTCTTT,CASSDGRGWLVNTEAFF
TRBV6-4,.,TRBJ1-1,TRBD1,TGTGCCAGCAGTGACACCGACAGGGGCACTGAAGCTTTCTTT,CASSDTDRGTEAFF
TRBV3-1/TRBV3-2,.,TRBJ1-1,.,TGTGCCAGCAGCCCCTACATTCAGGAACTGAACACTGAAGCTTTCTTT,CASSPYIQELNTEAFF
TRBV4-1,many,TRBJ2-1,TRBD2,TGCGCCAGCAGCCAAGCTACTAGCGGGCAGTTCTTC,CASSQATSGQFF
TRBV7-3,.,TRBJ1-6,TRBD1,TGTGCCAGCAGCTCCGACAGGGTTGGTTCACCCCTCCACTTT,CASSSDRVGSPLHF
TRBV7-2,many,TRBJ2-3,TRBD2,TGTGCCAGCAGCTTAGCGGCGGGAGCGGCAGATACGCAGTATTTT,CASSLAAGAADTQYF
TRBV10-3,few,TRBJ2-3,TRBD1,TGTGCCATCAGTGAGTCGGACAGGGGAACAGATACGCAGTATTTT,CAISESDRGTDTQYF
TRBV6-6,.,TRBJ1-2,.,TGTGCAGGGCGGGGGGGGACTGGCTATGGCTACACCTTC,CAGRGGTGYGYTF
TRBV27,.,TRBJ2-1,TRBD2,TGTGCCAGCAGTTTAAAATATAGGGCGGGAGGGCCCTCGGGAAATGAGCAGTTCTTC,CASSLKYRAGGPSGNEQFF
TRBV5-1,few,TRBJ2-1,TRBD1,TGCGCCAGCAGCTCTGGACAGGGTAACAATGAGCAGTTCTTC,CASSSGQGNNEQFF
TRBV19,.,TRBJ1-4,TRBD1,TGTGCCAGTGGGGACAGGGGGCTGTTTTTT,CASGDRGLFF
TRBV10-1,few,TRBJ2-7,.,TGCGCCAGCAGTCCCTCCCTCGTCTCCTACGAGCAGTACTTC,CASSPSLVSYEQYF
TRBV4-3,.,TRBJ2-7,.,TGCGCCAGCAGCCAGACCCTAGCGCAAACCTACGAGCAGTACTTC,CASSQTLAQTYEQYF
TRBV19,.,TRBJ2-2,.,TGTGCCAGTACGGGGCGGGACGGCGGGGAGCTGTTTTTT,CASTGRDGGELFF
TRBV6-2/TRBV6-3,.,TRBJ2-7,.,TGTGCCAGCAGTCCCCAGATTGAGCAGTACTTC,CASSPQIEQYF
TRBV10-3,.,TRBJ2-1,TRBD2,TGTGCCATCCGGCCCGCGGCGGGGGGGGGTAAGTTCTTC,CAIRPAAGGGKFF
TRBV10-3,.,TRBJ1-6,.,TGTGCCATCTCCGAGCCAAACGTCAACTCACCCCTCCACTTT,CAISEPNVNSPLHF
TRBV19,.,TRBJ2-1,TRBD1,TGTGCCAGTAGTTGGGGACAGGGGGATACTGAGCAGTTCTTC,CASSWGQGDTEQFF
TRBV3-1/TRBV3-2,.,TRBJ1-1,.,TGTGCCAGCAGCCAAAGCGGGAAAAACACTGAAGCTTTCTTT,CASSQSGKNTEAFF
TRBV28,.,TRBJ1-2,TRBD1,TGTGCCAGCCGAGTAGGGACAGACGATTATGGCTACACCTTC,CASRVGTDDYGYTF
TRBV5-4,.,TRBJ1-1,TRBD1,TGTGCCAGCAGCTTGGGGGCAGGGGGCGTAAACACTGAAGCTTTCTTT,CASSLGAGGVNTEAFF
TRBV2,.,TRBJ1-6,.,TGTGCCAGCAGTGAGGCACCAGTGAATTCACCCCTCCACTTT,CASSEAPVNSPLHF
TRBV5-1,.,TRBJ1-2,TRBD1,TGCGCCAGCAGCTTGGAACAACCCGGGACAGGAGGTGGCTACACCTTC,CASSLEQPGTGGGYTF
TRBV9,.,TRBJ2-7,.,TGTGCCAGCAGGGTCCGGGCCTACGAGCAGTACTTC,CASRVRAYEQYF
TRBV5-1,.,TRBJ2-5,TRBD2,TGCGCCAGCAAGCGTCTAGCGGGGGCCCAAGAGACCCAGTACTTC,CASKRLAGAQETQYF
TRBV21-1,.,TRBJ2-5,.,TGTGCCAGCAGCCAGGATTGCAGGGGGGAGACCCAGTACTTC,CASSQDCRGETQYF
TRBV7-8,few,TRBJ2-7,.,TGTGCCAGCAGCTTACCGCGGGGTTACGAGCAGTACTTC,CASSLPRGYEQYF
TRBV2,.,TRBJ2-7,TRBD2,TGTGCCAGCAGAGAACTAGCGCTATTTTCCTACGAGCAGTACTTC,CASRELALFSYEQYF
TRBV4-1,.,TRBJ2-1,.,TGCGCCAGCAGCCAAGATGTGACAGGCAGCTCCTACAATGAGCAGTTCTTC,CASSQDVTGSSYNEQFF
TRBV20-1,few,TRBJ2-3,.,TGCAGTGCTAGTGGTGCGGGAATGTTAAGGACGACAGATACGCAGTATTTT,CSASGAGMLRTTDTQYF
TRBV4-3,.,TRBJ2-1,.,TGCGCCAGCAGCCAAGTAGTGACAGGCTACTACAATGAGCAGTTCTTC,CASSQVVTGYYNEQFF
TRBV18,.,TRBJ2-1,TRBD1,TGTGCCAGCTCACCAGGGACAGGTTCAAATGAGCAGTTCTTC,CASSPGTGSNEQFF
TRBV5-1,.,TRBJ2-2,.,TGCGCCAGCAGCCCTGGGGGGGCCAACACCGGGGAGCTGTTTTTT,CASSPGGANTGELFF
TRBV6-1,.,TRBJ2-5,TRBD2,TGTGCCAGCAGTGATGGCGGGGGGATGGGGACCCAGTACTTC,CASSDGGGMGTQYF
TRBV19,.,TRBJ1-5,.,TGTGCCAGTAGTCCGCGGCCGGGTCAGCCCCAGCATTTT,CASSPRPGQPQHF
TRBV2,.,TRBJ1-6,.,TGTGCCAGCAGTGGGCAGGGGATATCACCCCTCCACTTT,CASSGQGISPLHF
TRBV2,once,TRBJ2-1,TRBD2,TGTGCCAGCAGTGCTAGCGGGGGGGCCGGGTATGAGCAGTTCTTC,CASSASGGAGYEQFF
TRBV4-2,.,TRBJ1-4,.,TGTGCCAGCAGCCAAGAAAAGGCGGCTGAAAAACTGTTTTTT,CASSQEKAAEKLFF
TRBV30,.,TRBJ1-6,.,TGTGCCTCGACGGGACACGAGAATTCACCCCTCCACTTT,CASTGHENSPLHF
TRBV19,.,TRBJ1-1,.,TGTGCCAGTAGTATTTTGGGATTCGGAGCGGAGGACACTGAAGCTTTCTTT,CASSILGFGAEDTEAFF
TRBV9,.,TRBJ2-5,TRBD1,TGTGCCAGCAGCGCCTCAGGACAGGGAGAGACCCAGTACTTC,CASSASGQGETQYF
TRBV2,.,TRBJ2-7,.,TGTGCCAGCAGTGATCTTGGGGCGCGGTACGAGCAGTACTTC,CASSDLGARYEQYF
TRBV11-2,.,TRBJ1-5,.,TGTGCCAGCAGCCCTGGGGGGTATCAGCCCCAGCATTTT,CASSPGGYQPQHF
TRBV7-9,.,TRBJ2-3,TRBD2,TGTGCCAGCAGCTTCGGGACTAGCGGGAGGTTCAATACGCAGTATTTT,CASSFGTSGRFNTQYF
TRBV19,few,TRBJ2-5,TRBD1,TGTGCCAGTTCCGGACAGGTACAAGAGACCCAGTACTTC,CASSGQVQETQYF
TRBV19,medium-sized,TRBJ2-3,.,TGTGCCAGTAGTGGACAGTACAGTACGGATACGCAGTATTTT,CASSGQYSTDTQYF
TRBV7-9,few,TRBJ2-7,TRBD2,TGTGCCAGCGGCGGGAGAGCCTACGAGCAGTACTTC,CASGGRAYEQYF